This T cell receptor (beta chain) was retrieved from a study of blood T cell repertoires in COVID-19. Study details: T cells, B-cell-depleted T cells, or PBMCs supplied cDNA or gDNA.

The germline V gene encodes CDR1 MNHEY and CDR2 SVGAGI. V lost 2 bases, J lost 2 bases, and 5 bases stayed unmatched. The CDR3 is 15 amino acids. In the source study's methods: Counts of nucleated cells, estimated from reference gene primer amplification, were obtained. Produced via immunoSEQ multiplex PCR; TCRdb's table is partial and in-frame only. V, J and clone size are those of that table, while D and trimming were read from the DNA. The repertoire holds roughly 120,000 clones, about 78% seen once, with 2.3% in the top ten. The V call is TRBV6-5, the J call TRBJ1-2; 7 positions match TRBD1. Sequencing was done on a sample of peripheral blood. This clonotype was sampled from a man aged 65-85 years with acute or convalescent COVID-19. Written as DNA, the CDR3 is TGTGCCAGCAGTTACGAGGGGGCAGCGAACTATGGCTACACCTTC. Amino acids: CASSYEGAANYGYTF.